This entry describes one TCR beta chain. This CDR3 region has 18 residues. The entry originates in a study of T cells expressing NK-cell markers. TCRdb derives one entry per CDR3 protein from the 5' RACE reads, leaving out DNA. This sample's table reports around 380,000 distinct CDR3 sequences. The source is a woman aged 50 to 60 in good health. The sample taken for sequencing was blood T cells: a sorted CD56 or NKG2C T cell subset, CD4+ or CD8+ T cells, or bulk PBMC T cells (not recorded which). The genes are TRBV12-3 or TRBV12-4 and TRBJ2-5; TCRdb reports TRBD1, a call that lacks DNA to check it against. CDR3: CASSFPNPSPGIQETQYF.